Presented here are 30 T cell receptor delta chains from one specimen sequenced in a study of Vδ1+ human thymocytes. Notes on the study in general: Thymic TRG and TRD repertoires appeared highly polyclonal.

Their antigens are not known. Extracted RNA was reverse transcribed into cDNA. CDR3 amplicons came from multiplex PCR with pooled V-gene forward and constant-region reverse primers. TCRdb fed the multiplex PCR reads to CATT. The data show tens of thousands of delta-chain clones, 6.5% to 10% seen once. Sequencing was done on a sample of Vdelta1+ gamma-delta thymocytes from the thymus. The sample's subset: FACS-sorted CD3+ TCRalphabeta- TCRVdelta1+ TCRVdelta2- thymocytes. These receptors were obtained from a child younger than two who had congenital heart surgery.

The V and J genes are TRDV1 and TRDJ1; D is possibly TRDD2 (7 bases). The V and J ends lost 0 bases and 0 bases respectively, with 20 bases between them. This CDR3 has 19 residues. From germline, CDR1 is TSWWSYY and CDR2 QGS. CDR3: CALGELSYERWGYTDKLIF. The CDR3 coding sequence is TGTGCTCTTGGGGAACTTTCCTACGAGAGGTGGGGGTACACCGATAAACTCATCTTT.

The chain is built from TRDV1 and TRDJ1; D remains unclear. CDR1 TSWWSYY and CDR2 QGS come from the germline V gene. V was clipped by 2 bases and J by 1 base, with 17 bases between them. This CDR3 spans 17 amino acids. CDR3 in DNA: TGTGCTCTTGGGGAATTAGGGCCCCGGGGCCCCACCGATAAACTCATCTTT. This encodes CALGELGPRGPTDKLIF.

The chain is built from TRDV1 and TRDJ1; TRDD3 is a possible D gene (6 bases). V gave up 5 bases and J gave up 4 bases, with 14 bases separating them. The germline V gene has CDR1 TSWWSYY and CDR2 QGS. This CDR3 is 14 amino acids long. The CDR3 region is CALGTGRAVDKLIF. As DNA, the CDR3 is TGTGCTCTTGGGACTGGGAGGGCGGTCGATAAACTCATCTTT.

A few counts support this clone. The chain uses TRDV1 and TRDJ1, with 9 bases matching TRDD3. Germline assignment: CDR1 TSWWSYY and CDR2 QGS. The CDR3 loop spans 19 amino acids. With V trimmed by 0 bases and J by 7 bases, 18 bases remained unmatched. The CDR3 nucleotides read TGTGCTCTTGGGGAACTAGGCGCGCCGGATGAGTCTGGGGGATTTAAACTCATCTTT. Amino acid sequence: CALGELGAPDESGGFKLIF.

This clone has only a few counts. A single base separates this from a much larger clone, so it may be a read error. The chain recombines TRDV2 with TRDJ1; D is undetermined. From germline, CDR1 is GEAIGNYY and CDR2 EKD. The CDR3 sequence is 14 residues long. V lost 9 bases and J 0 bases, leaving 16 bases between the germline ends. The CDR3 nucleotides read TGTGCCCCCACCCGGTGCCTGGACACCGATAAACTCATCTTT. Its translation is CAPTRCLDTDKLIF.

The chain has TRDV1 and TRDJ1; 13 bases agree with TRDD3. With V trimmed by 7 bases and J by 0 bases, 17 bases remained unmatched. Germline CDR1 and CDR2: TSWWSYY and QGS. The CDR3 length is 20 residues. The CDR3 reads CALVFPHWGIREENTDKLIF. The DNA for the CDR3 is TGTGCTCTTGTTTTCCCCCACTGGGGGATACGCGAGGAAAACACCGATAAACTCATCTTT.

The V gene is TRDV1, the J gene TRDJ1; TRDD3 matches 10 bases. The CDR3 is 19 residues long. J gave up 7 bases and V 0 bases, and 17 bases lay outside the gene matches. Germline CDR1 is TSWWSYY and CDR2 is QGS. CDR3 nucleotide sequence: TGTGCTCTTGGGGAACTCGTCTTCCTACCACTGGGGGATTACGGTAAACTCATCTTT. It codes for CALGELVFLPLGDYGKLIF.

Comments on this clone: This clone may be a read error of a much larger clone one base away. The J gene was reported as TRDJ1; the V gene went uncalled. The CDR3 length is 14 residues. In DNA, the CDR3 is TGTGCCTGTGACACCGGCGCTGGGCGGTCTAAACTCATCTTT. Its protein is CACDTGAGRSKLIF.

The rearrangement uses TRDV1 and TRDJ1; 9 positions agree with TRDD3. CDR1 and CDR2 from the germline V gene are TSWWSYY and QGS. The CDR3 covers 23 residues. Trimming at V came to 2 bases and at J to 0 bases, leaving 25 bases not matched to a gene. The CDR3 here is CALGEGICYTPTRLGDYTDKLIF. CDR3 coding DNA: TGTGCTCTTGGGGAAGGCATCTGTTACACTCCTACAAGACTGGGGGACTACACCGATAAACTCATCTTT.

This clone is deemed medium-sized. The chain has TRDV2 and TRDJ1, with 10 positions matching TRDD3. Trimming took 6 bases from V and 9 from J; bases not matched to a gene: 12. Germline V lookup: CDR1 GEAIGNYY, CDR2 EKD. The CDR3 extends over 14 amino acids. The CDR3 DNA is TGTGCCTGTAGCCATACTGGGGGATGGAAAGAACTCATCTTT. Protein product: CACSHTGGWKELIF.

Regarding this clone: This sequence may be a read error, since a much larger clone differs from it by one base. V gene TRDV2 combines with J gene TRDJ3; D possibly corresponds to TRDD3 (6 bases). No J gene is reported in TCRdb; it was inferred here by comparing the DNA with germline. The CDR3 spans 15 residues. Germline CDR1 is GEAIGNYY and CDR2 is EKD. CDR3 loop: CACGSSSWGTRQMFF. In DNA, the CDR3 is TGTGCCTGTGGATCAAGCTCCTGGGGCACCCGACAGATGTTTTTC.

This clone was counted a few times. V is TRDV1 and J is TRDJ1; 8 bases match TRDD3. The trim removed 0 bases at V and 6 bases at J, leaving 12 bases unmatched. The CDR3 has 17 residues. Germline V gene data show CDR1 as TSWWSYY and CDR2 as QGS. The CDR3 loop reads CALGELPNLGEPYKLIF. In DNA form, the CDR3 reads TGTGCTCTTGGGGAACTCCCAAACCTGGGGGAACCCTATAAACTCATCTTT.

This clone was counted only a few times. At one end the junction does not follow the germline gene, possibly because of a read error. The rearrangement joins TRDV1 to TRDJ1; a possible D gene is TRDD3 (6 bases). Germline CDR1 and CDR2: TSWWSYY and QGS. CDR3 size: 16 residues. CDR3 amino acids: CALGNRWGLRTDNLIF. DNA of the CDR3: TGTGCTCTTGGGAACCGATGGGGGCTCCGTACCGATAATCTCATCTTT.

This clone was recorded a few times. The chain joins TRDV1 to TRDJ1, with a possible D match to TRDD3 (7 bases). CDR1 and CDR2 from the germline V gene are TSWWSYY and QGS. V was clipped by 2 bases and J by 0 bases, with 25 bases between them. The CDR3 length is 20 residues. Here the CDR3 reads CALGEFPPFPHWGYTDKLIF. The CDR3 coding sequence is TGTGCTCTTGGGGAATTTCCCCCCTTCCCCCACTGGGGTTACACCGATAAACTCATCTTT.

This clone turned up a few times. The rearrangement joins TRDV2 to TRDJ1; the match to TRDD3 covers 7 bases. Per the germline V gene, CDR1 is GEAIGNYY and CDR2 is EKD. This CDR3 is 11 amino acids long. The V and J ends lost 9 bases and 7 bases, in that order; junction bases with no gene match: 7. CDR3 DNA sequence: TGTGCCCGGCTACTGGGGAGTAAACTCATCTTT. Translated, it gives CARLLGSKLIF.

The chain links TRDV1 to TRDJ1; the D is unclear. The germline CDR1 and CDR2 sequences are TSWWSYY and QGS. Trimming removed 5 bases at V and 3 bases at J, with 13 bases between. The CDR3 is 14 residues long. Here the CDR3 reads CALGTEKGPDKLIF. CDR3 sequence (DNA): TGTGCTCTTGGGACAGAAAAAGGTCCCGATAAACTCATCTTT.

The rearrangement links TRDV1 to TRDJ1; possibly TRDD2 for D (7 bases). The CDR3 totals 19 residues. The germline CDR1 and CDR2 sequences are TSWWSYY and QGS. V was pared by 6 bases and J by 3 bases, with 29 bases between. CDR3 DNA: TGTGCTCTTGGACCTCCGGGTTCCTACAGCTGGGGCCAAGCCGATAAACTCATCTTT. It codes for CALGPPGSYSWGQADKLIF.

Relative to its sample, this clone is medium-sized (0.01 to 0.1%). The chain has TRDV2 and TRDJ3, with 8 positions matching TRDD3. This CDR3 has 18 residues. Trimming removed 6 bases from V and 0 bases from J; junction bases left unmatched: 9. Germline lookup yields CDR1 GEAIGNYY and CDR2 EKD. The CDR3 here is CACPRGITGSWDTRQMFF. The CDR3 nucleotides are TGTGCCTGTCCCCGGGGGATAACCGGCTCCTGGGACACCCGACAGATGTTTTTC.

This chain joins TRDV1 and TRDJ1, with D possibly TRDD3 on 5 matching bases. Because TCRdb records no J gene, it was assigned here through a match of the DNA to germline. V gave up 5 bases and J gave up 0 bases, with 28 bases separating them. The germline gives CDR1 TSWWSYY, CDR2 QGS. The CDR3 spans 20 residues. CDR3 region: CALGFLPGLLTKRNTDKLIF. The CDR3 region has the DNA TGTGCTCTTGGGTTTCTCCCTGGGCTACTGACAAAACGGAACACCGATAAACTCATCTTT.

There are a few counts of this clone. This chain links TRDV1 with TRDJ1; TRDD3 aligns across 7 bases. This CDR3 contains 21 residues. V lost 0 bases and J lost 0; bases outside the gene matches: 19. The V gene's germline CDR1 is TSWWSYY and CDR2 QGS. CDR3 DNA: TGTGCTCTTGGGGAACTCCCTGTCTGGGGGTCCCCACCGGTGTACACCGATAAACTCATCTTT. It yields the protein CALGELPVWGSPPVYTDKLIF.

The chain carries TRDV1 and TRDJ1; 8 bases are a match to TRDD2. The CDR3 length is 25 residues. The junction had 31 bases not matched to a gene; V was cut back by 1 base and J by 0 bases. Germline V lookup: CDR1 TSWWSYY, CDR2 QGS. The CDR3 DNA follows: TGTGCTCTTGGGGAACGGGTCCCTCCCGACACTTCCTACGATAGGGCTTCGATGTACACCGATAAACTCATCTTT. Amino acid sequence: CALGERVPPDTSYDRASMYTDKLIF.

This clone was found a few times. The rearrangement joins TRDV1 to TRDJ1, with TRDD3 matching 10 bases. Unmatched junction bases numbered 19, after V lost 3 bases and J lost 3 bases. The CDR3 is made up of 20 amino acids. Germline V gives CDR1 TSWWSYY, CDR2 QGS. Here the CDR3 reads CALGDQHPTGGSSLPDKLIF. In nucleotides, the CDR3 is TGTGCTCTTGGGGACCAACATCCTACTGGGGGATCTAGTTTGCCCGATAAACTCATCTTT.

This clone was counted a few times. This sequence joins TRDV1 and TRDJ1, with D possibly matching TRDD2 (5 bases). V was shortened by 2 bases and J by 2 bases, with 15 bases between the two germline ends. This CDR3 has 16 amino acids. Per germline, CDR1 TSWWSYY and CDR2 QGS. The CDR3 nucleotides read TGTGCTCTTGGGGAAACCGGCCTTTCCTCTACCGATAAACTCATCTTT. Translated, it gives CALGETGLSSTDKLIF.

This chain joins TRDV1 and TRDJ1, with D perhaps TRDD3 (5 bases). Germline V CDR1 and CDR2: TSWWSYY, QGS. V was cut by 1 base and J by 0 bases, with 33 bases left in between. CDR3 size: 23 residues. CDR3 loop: CALGEQAPSNGDRGGAYTDKLIF. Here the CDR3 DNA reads TGTGCTCTTGGGGAACAGGCCCCCTCAAATGGGGACAGGGGTGGGGCTTACACCGATAAACTCATCTTT.

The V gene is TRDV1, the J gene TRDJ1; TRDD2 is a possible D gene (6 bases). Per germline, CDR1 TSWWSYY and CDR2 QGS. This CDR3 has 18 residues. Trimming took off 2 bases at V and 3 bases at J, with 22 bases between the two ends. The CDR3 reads CALGENILRWEIPDKLIF. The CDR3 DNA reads TGTGCTCTTGGGGAAAATATCCTACGGTGGGAGATACCCGATAAACTCATCTTT.

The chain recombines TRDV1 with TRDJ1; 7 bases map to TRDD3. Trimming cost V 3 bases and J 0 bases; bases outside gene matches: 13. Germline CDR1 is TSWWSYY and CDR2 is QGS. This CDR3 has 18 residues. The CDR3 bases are TGTGCTCTTGGGGATCTTCCCCAACTGGGGCCGTACACCGATAAACTCATCTTT. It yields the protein CALGDLPQLGPYTDKLIF.

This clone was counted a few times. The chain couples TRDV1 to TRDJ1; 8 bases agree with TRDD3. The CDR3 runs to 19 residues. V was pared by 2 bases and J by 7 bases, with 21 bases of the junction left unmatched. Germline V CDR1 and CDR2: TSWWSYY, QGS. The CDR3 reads CALGEGGHLRGYYPTKLIF. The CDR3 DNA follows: TGTGCTCTTGGGGAAGGGGGGCACCTACGGGGATACTACCCTACTAAACTCATCTTT.

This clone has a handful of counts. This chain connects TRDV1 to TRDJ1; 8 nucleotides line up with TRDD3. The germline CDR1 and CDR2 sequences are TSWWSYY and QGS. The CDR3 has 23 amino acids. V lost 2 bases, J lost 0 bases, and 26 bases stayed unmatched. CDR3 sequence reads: CALGERIPPSPFVLGDYTDKLIF. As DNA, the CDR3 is TGTGCTCTTGGGGAAAGGATCCCGCCTTCCCCTTTTGTATTGGGGGATTACACCGATAAACTCATCTTT.

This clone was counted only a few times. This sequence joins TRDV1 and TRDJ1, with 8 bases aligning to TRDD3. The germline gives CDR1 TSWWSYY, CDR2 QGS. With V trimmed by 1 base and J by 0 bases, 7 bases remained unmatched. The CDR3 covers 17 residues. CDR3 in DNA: TGTGCTCTTGGGGAACCCCTACTTGGGGGATACACCGATAAACTCATCTTT. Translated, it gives CALGEPLLGGYTDKLIF.

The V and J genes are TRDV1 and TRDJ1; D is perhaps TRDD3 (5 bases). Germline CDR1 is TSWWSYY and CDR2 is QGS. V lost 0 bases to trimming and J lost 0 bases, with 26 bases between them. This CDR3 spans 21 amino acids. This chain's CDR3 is CALGELALLARRDFYTDKLIF. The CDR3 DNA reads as TGTGCTCTTGGGGAACTGGCTCTACTGGCTAGAAGGGACTTTTACACCGATAAACTCATCTTT.